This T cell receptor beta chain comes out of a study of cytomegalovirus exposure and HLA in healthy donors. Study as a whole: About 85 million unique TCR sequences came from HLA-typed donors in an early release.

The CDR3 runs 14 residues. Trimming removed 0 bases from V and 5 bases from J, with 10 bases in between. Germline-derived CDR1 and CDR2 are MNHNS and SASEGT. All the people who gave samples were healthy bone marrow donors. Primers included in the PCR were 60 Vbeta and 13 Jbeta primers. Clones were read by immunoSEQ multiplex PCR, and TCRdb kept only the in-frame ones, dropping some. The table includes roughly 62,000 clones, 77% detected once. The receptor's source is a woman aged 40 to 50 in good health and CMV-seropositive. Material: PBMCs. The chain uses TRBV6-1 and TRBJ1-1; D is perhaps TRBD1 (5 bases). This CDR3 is CASSEAQGDTEAFF. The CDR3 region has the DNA TGTGCCAGCAGTGAAGCGCAAGGGGATACTGAAGCTTTCTTT.